This T cell receptor (beta chain) came from a study of T-cell memory formation after mild COVID-19. Whole-study findings and limits: Cross-reactive memory seemingly joined, as some responding clones were found in pre-infection memory.

V was trimmed by 5 bases and J by 8 bases, leaving 22 bases between them. This CDR3 is built from 17 residues. CDR1 is SGHAT and CDR2 is FQNNGV in the germline V gene. Constant-segment primers and 5'RACE yielded cDNA libraries for TCR alpha and TCR beta, each carrying sample barcodes and UMIs. Each CDR3 protein is one row after TCRdb ran MiXCR on the 5' RACE reads. The sample has around 90,000 distinct CDR3 sequences, over 12% seen once. About this clonotype itself: Its antigen is as yet unknown.

Sequencing used PBMCs or a T cell subset sorted from them (not recorded which). V gene TRBV11-2 combines with J gene TRBJ1-6; D is perhaps TRBD1 (5 bases). This receptor was taken from a man aged 18 to 30 who had mild COVID-19 (a few samples of this study predate the infection). Cell type and time point are not known. The CDR3 is CASSEDGLRGGDSPLHF. DNA for the CDR3: TGTGCCAGCAGCGAAGACGGCCTGAGGGGTGGGGATTCACCCCTCCACTTT.